Each of the 26 T cell receptor beta chains below was sequenced from the same sample in a study of response to subunit inactivated influenza vaccine. TCRdb analysed the RT-PCR reads with MiXCR anew, one entry per CDR3 protein. The table shows almost 250,000 distinct CDR3 sequences, with 9% to 15% occurring only once. The specimen was non-naive T cells sorted from PBMCs, collected approximately 15 days before vaccination. The receptors stem from a man aged 50 to 59 who received an inactivated influenza vaccine.

This chain joins TRBV29-1 and TRBJ2-3, with a possible D match to TRBD1 (6 bases). Germline values: CDR1 SQVTM, CDR2 ANQGSEA. The CDR3 is 13 residues long. Trimming took off 3 bases at V and 6 bases at J, with 13 bases between the two ends. This chain's CDR3 is CSVEYRDRDTQYF. The CDR3 nucleotides are TGCAGCGTTGAGTACAGGGATCGCGATACGCAGTATTTT.

This clonotype was seen at least ten times. The CDR3 is CASRKGRDRVGTGELFF. The CDR3 DNA sequence: TGTGCCAGCAGAAAAGGCCGGGACAGGGTGGGAACCGGGGAGCTGTTTTTT. This rearrangement joins TRBV12-3 or TRBV12-4 to TRBJ2-2; 9 bases are shared with TRBD1. Germline trimming cut 6 bases from V and 5 bases from J; bases unmatched to any gene: 13. The CDR3 extends over 17 amino acids.

This clonotype was observed a handful of times. The chain is built from TRBV6-2 or TRBV6-3 and TRBJ2-7, with 10 positions matching TRBD1. V was pared by 7 bases and J by 2 bases, with 5 bases of the junction left unmatched. From germline, CDR1 is MNHEY and CDR2 SVGEGT. CDR3 length: 14 residues. The CDR3 region has the DNA TGTGCCAGCATCAGGACAGGGGGAACCTACGAGCAGTACTTC. This translates into CASIRTGGTYEQYF.

This chain connects TRBV20-1 to TRBJ2-1; D may correspond to TRBD1 or TRBD2 (7 bases each). V was trimmed by 6 bases and J by 9 bases, leaving 21 bases between them. The CDR3 totals 14 residues. Germline V gives CDR1 DFQATT, CDR2 SNEGSKA (reference sequence). The CDR3 protein is CSAERQGGIAEQFF. In nucleotides, the CDR3 is TGCAGTGCAGAAAGACAGGGAGGGATAGCTGAGCAGTTCTTC.

J is TRBJ2-7 and V is TRBV6-1; D ambiguous. V lost 7 bases to trimming and J lost 5 bases, with 9 bases between them. Looked up from germline, CDR1 is MNHNS and CDR2 is SASEGT. There are 11 residues in the CDR3. The CDR3 DNA reads as TGTGCCAGCACCAATGTCGACGAGCAGTACTTC. Translated: CASTNVDEQYF.

The V and J genes are TRBV4-3 and TRBJ2-1; tentatively, D is TRBD2 (6 bases). Germline V gene sequence: CDR1 LGHNA, CDR2 YSLEER. V was pared by 0 bases and J by 3 bases, with 15 bases between. The CDR3 has 17 amino acids. The CDR3 region has the DNA TGCGCCAGCAGCCAAGATGGGTGGGGTAGCGGCTACAATGAGCAGTTCTTC. It yields the protein CASSQDGWGSGYNEQFF.

This clonotype was observed at least ten times. V is TRBV5-1 and J is TRBJ2-3; 7 nucleotides line up with TRBD1. CDR3 length: 14 amino acids. Germline CDR1 and CDR2: SGHRS and YFSETQ. The V segment lost 7 bases and the J segment 2 bases; nucleotides outside the gene matches: 7. The CDR3 nucleotides are TGCGCCAGCGCGACAGGGTCCCACACAGATACGCAGTATTTT. Protein: CASATGSHTDTQYF.

At least ten counts were recorded for this clonotype. The chain employs TRBV6-2 or TRBV6-3 and TRBJ2-7; tentative D call: TRBD1 (5 bases). With 7 bases removed from V and 0 bases from J, the gap between germline ends came to 16 bases. Germline V CDR1 and CDR2: MNHEY, SVGEGT. The CDR3 consists of 15 residues. The CDR3 is CASIPGKGVSYEQYF. CDR3 nucleotide sequence: TGTGCCAGCATCCCAGGGAAGGGTGTCTCCTACGAGCAGTACTTC.

The table lists this clonotype with a few counts. The chain carries TRBV12-1 and TRBJ1-5; no DNA check was done on the table's D call, TRBD1. TRBV12-1 is given as a pseudogene. The CDR3 sequence is 13 residues long. CDR3 loop: CPVSDRPNQPQHF. The CDR3 nucleotides read TGCCCTGTGAGCGACAGACCAAATCAGCCCCAGCATTTT.

In its sample, this clonotype was seen a few times. A clone one base away is much larger, so this may be a read error. The J gene is TRBJ2-5, the V gene TRBV28; no reliable D call. Between the trimmed V and J ends, which lost 6 bases and 1 base, there was a span of 9 bases. The CDR3 length is 13 residues. In germline, CDR1 is MDHEN, CDR2 SYDVKM. CDR3 nucleotide sequence: TGTGCCAGCAGCGGCGGATTCCAAGAGACCCAGTACTTC. The encoded protein is CASSGGFQETQYF.

This clonotype was seen only a few times. CDR3 loop: CSAFVRGGPPDTQYF. CDR3 DNA sequence: TGCAGTGCTTTTGTCCGGGGGGGGCCCCCAGATACGCAGTATTTT. The J gene is TRBJ2-3, the V gene TRBV20-1; 8 bases line up with TRBD2. The CDR3 spans 15 residues. Germline V lookup: CDR1 DFQATT, CDR2 SNEGSKA (reference sequence). With V trimmed by 5 bases and J by 4 bases, 11 bases remained unmatched.

This chain joins TRBV19 and TRBJ2-1; D gene unclear. The CDR3 totals 16 residues. The germline CDR1 and CDR2 sequences are LNHDA and SQIVND (reference sequence). The V gene lost 3 bases and the J gene lost 2 bases, with 14 bases spanning the gap. CDR3 in amino acids: CASSIRTQSPYNEQFF. CDR3 sequence (DNA): TGTGCCAGTAGTATCCGAACACAATCCCCCTACAATGAGCAGTTCTTC.

This clonotype was counted at least ten times. The chain links TRBV12-3 or TRBV12-4 to TRBJ2-5; no clear D gene. The V gene lost 8 bases and the J gene lost 2 bases, with 12 bases spanning the gap. The CDR3 is 13 residues long. The CDR3 spells CASRANVQETQYF. The CDR3 DNA follows: TGTGCCAGCCGAGCAAACGTACAAGAGACCCAGTACTTC.

The chain joins TRBV19 to TRBJ2-1; D is unclear. This CDR3 comprises 13 residues. Germline V gene data show CDR1 as LNHDA and CDR2 as SQIVND (reference sequence). Trimming pared 5 bases from V and 4 bases from J, leaving 9 bases between. The CDR3 bases are TGTGCCAGTAGTCAAAACTATTACAATGAGCAGTTCTTC. It encodes CASSQNYYNEQFF.

This clonotype was seen repeatedly, ten times or more. This chain links TRBV4-2 with TRBJ1-1, with a tentative D call TRBD1 (5 bases). Trimming pared 0 bases from V and 7 bases from J, leaving 6 bases between. CDR1 and CDR2 from the germline V gene are LGHNA and YNFKEQ. The CDR3 runs 12 residues. The CDR3, as DNA: TGTGCCAGCAGCCAAGAGGGACTTGAAGCTTTCTTT. Its translation is CASSQEGLEAFF.

This clonotype occurred many times. CDR3 in amino acids: CASSLVRGMEPQHF. The DNA of the CDR3 is TGTGCCAGCAGCTTAGTGAGGGGAATGGAGCCCCAGCATTTT. The chain is built from TRBV7-2 and TRBJ1-5; TRBD1 is a possible D gene (5 bases). V dropped 1 base and J dropped 8 bases, with 12 bases sitting between them. There are 14 residues in the CDR3. CDR1 and CDR2 from the germline V gene are SGHTA and FQGNSA.

Here the CDR3 reads CASSLEVGTSKGKLFF. The CDR3 region has the DNA TGTGCCAGCAGCCTAGAGGTTGGGACCTCAAAGGGGAAACTGTTTTTT. The chain joins TRBV7-8 to TRBJ1-4; a weak D match, TRBD1 (5 bases). V gave up 5 bases and J gave up 11 bases, with 24 bases separating them. This CDR3 is built from 16 residues. The germline V gene encodes CDR1 SGHVS and CDR2 FQNEAQ. Full variable domain (missing parts from reference TRBV7-8 and TRBJ1-4): GAGVSQSPRYKVAKRGQDVALRCDPISGHVSLFWYQQALGQGPEFLTYFQNEAQLDKSGLPSDRFFAERPEGSVSTLKIQRTQQEDSAVYLCASSLEVGTSKGKLFFGSGTQLSVL.

This clonotype occurred many times. The chain is built from TRBV20-1 and TRBJ2-5, with a tentative D call TRBD2 (5 bases). Germline assignment: CDR1 DFQATT and CDR2 SNEGSKA (reference sequence). The CDR3 is 14 residues long. Trimming cost V 7 bases and J 2 bases, with 17 bases left between them. The CDR3 here is CSVVLFLAQETQYF. The CDR3 DNA sequence: TGCAGTGTAGTTTTGTTCCTAGCTCAAGAGACCCAGTACTTC.

Worth noting for this clonotype: One end of the junction varies from germline; a read error may be responsible. The chain couples TRBV6-1 to TRBJ2-5; D perhaps matches TRBD1 (6 bases). CDR3 length: 14 amino acids. CDR1 and CDR2 (germline): MNHNS, SASEGT. CDR3 in amino acids: CASREGQFQETQYF. The CDR3 region has the DNA TGTGCCAGCAGGGAAGGACAGTTCCAAGAGACCCAGTACTTC.

V gene TRBV25-1 combines with J gene TRBJ2-1; D tentatively fits TRBD1 or TRBD2 (6 bases each). The CDR3 runs 15 residues. V was pared by 1 base and J by 3 bases, with 10 bases between. Germline assignment: CDR1 MGHDK and CDR2 SYGVNS. CDR3 region: CASSESGGGYNEQFF. For the CDR3, the DNA is TGTGCCAGCAGTGAATCCGGAGGGGGCTACAATGAGCAGTTCTTC. Full variable domain (outside the CDR3, taken from reference TRBV25-1 and TRBJ2-1): EADIYQTPRYLVIGTGKKITLECSQTMGHDKMYWYQQDPGMELHLIHYSYGVNSTEKGDLSSESTVSRIRTEHFPLTLESARPSHTSQYLCASSESGGGYNEQFFGPGTRLTVL.

The chain employs TRBV14 and TRBJ2-5; D call uncertain. Germline CDR1 reads SGHDN; CDR2 reads FVKESK. V dropped 0 bases and J dropped 7 bases, with 15 bases sitting between them. The CDR3 spans 15 residues. CDR3 protein: CASSQERSAWGTQYF. Here the CDR3 DNA reads TGTGCCAGCAGCCAAGAGCGGAGCGCTTGGGGGACCCAGTACTTC.

CDR3: CATSRGIAGVGREQFF. In DNA form, the CDR3 reads TGTGCCACCAGCAGAGGAATAGCGGGAGTTGGTCGTGAGCAGTTCTTC. The chain links TRBV15 to TRBJ2-1; 9 bases fit TRBD2. Germline CDR1 reads LNHNV; CDR2 reads YYDKDF (reference sequence). This CDR3 is 16 amino acids long. The junction had 10 bases not matched to a gene; V was cut back by 1 base and J by 9 bases.

This clonotype was observed a handful of times. The V call is TRBV20-1, the J call TRBJ2-5; D is perhaps TRBD1 (5 bases). The CDR3 spans 13 residues. Germline V gives CDR1 DFQATT, CDR2 SNEGSKA (reference sequence). Between the trimmed V and J ends, which lost 3 bases and 2 bases, there was a span of 10 bases. CDR3 DNA sequence: TGCAGTGCTAGCCCCCCAGGGCAAGAGACCCAGTACTTC. Translated: CSASPPGQETQYF.

This clonotype has just a few counts. The J gene is TRBJ2-5, the V gene TRBV6-1; perhaps D is TRBD1 or TRBD2 (5 bases each). The V gene's germline CDR1 is MNHNS and CDR2 SASEGT. With 6 bases removed from V and 5 bases from J, the gap between germline ends came to 19 bases. The CDR3 contains 15 residues. The CDR3 DNA is TGTGCCAGCAGCTCCGGGGCAGGGTTTAGGGAGACCCAGTACTTC. Translation gives CASSSGAGFRETQYF.

This clonotype was counted ten times or more. The chain recombines TRBV6-2 or TRBV6-3 with TRBJ1-2; TRBD1 matches at 8 bases. Germline V gives CDR1 MNHEY, CDR2 SVGEGT. The V segment lost 4 bases and the J segment 3 bases; nucleotides outside the gene matches: 4. The length of the CDR3 is 14 residues. CDR3 sequence reads: CASSLKDRDYGYTF. In DNA, the CDR3 is TGTGCCAGCAGTTTAAAGGACAGGGACTATGGCTACACCTTC.

The chain uses TRBV30 and TRBJ2-5; D unclear. V lost 2 bases and J lost 5, with 6 bases in between. The CDR3 spans 11 residues. The germline CDR1 and CDR2 sequences are GTSNPN and SVGIG (reference sequence). The DNA of the CDR3 is TGTGCCTGGAGTTTAGGGGAGACCCAGTACTTC. Encoded protein: CAWSLGETQYF.